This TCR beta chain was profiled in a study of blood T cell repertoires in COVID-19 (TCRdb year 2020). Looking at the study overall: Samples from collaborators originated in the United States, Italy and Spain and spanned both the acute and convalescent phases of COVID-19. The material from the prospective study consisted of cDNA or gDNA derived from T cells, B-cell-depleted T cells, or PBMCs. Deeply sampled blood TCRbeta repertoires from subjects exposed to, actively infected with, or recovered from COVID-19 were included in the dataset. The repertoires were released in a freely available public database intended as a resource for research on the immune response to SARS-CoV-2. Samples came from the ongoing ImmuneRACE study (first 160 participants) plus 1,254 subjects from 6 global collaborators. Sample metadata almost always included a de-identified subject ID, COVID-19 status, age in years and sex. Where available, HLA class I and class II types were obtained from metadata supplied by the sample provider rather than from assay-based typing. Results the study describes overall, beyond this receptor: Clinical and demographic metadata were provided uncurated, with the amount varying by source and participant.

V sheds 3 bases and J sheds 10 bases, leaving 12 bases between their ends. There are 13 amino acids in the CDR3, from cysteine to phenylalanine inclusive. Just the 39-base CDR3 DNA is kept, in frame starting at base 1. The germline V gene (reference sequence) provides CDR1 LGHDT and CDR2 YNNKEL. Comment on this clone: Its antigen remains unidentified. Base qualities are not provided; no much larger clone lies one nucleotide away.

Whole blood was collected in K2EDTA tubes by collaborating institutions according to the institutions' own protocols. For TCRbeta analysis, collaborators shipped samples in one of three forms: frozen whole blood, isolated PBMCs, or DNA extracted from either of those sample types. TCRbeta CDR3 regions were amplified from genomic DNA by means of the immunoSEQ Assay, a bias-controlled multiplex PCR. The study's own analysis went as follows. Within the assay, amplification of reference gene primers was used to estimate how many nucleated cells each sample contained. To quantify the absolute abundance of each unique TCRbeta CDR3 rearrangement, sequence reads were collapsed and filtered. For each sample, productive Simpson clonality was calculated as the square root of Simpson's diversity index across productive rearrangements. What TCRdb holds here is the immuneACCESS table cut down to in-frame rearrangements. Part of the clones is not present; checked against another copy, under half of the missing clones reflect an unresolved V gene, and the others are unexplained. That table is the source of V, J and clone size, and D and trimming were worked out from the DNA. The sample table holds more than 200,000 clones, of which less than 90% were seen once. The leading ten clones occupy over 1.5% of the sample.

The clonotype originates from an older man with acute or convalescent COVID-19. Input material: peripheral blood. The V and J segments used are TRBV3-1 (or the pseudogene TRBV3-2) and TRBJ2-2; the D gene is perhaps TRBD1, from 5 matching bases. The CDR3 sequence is CASSHWTLEELFF. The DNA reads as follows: TGTGCCAGCAGCCACTGGACATTAGAGGAGCTGTTTTTT.